These T cell receptor beta chains were read from a single sample in a study of regulatory and conventional T cells in RAG deficiency. The method was immunoSEQ multiplex PCR; TCRdb's version includes in-frame clones alone and lacks a portion of them. The sample includes 20,000 to 25,000 clones, around 96% of them seen just once. These data also featured in a second study, about regulatory T cells.

Sequencing was done on a sample of CD25- CD4+ T cells sorted from blood. The receptors shown here come from a human donor in good health. CDR3s include the opening cysteine and the closing phenylalanine or tryptophan. Each record gives: clone size, V gene, D gene, J gene, CDR3 protein, CDR3 DNA. D genes are given only for firm matches. Rows give clone size only sometimes, using once, few, many, or a class for an expanded clone.

-,TRBV4-3,-,TRBJ2-1,CASGSQAYNEQFF,TGCGCCAGCGGGTCGCAGGCCTACAATGAGCAGTTCTTC
-,TRBV5-6,TRBD2,TRBJ2-1,CTSSSISRVQRGATNEQFF,TGTACCAGCAGTTCTATTTCAAGGGTCCAGCGGGGGGCGACCAATGAGCAGTTCTTC
-,TRBV10-3,-,TRBJ2-4,CAISDRGEGVVQYF,TGTGCCATCAGTGATCGGGGGGAGGGGGTGGTTCAGTACTTC
-,TRBV4-1,-,TRBJ1-5,CASSLGAETHSNQPQHF,TGCGCCAGTTCCCTGGGGGCCGAGACACATAGCAATCAGCCCCAGCATTTT
-,TRBV28,-,TRBJ1-2,CASSLGQVQNYGYTF,TGTGCCAGCAGTTTAGGGCAGGTTCAAAACTATGGCTACACCTTC
-,TRBV11-2,-,TRBJ1-1,CASSFPYSGAFF,TGTGCCAGCAGCTTTCCCTACTCCGGGGCTTTCTTT
once,TRBV27,-,TRBJ1-1,CASSLSRRGTEAFF,TGTGCCAGCAGTTTATCGAGGAGGGGAACTGAAGCTTTCTTT
once,TRBV11-2,-,TRBJ1-2,CASSLVEASRYTF,TGTGCCAGCAGCTTAGTTGAGGCCTCTCGCTACACCTTC
-,TRBV4-3,TRBD2,TRBJ2-2,CASSQDRGTTTGELFF,TGCGCCAGCAGCCAAGATCGGGGGACTACCACCGGGGAGCTGTTTTTT
-,TRBV7-9,-,TRBJ1-6,CASSHDNGRQSSYNSPLHF,TGTGCCAGCAGCCACGATAACGGCAGGCAGAGCTCCTATAATTCCCCCCTCCACTTT
-,TRBV7-9,TRBD1,TRBJ1-2,CASSLTGETNYGYTF,TGTGCCAGCAGCCTCACAGGGGAAACTAACTATGGCTACACCTTC
once,TRBV6-5,TRBD2,TRBJ2-7,CASGELARTYEQYF,TGTGCCAGCGGCGAACTAGCGAGAACCTACGAGCAGTACTTC